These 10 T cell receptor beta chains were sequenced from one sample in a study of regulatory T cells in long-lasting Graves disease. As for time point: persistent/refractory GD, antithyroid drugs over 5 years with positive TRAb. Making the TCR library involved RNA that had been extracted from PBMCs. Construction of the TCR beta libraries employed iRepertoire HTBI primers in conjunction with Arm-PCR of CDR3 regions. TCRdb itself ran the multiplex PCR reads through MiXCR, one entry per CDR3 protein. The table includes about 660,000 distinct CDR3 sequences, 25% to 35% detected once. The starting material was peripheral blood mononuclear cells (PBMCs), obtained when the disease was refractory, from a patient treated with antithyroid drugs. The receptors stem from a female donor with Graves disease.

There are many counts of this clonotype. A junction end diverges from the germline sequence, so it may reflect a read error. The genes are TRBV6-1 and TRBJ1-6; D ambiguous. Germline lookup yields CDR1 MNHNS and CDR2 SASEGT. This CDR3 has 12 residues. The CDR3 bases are TGTGCCAGCAGCGAAGAGGGTTCACCCCTCCACTTT. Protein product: CASSEEGSPLHF.

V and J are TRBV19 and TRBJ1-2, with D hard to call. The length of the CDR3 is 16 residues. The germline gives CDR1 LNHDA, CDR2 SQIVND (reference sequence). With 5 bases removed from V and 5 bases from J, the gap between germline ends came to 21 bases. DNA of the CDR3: TGTGCCAGTAGTTTATTTTTCGGCGGGATTTCGTATGGCTACACCTTC. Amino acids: CASSLFFGGISYGYTF.

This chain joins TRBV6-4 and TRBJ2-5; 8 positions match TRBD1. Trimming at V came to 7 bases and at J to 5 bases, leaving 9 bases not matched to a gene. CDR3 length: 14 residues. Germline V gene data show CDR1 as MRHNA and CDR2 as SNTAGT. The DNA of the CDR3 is TGTGCCAGCAAGGGTCAGGGGGCCGGGGAGACCCAGTACTTC. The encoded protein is CASKGQGAGETQYF.

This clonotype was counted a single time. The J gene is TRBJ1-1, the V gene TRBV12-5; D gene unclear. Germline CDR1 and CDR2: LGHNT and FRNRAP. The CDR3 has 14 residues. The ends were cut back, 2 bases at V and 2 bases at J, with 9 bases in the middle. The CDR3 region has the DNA TGTGCTAGTGGTTTGTCCACCCTCAACACTGAAGCTTTCTTT. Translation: CASGLSTLNTEAFF. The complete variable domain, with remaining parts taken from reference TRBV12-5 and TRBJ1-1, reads DARVTQTPRHKVTEMGQEVTMRCQPILGHNTVFWYRQTMMQGLELLAYFRNRAPLDDSGMPKDRFSAEMPDATLATLKIQPSEPRDSAVYFCASGLSTLNTEAFFGQGTRLTVV.

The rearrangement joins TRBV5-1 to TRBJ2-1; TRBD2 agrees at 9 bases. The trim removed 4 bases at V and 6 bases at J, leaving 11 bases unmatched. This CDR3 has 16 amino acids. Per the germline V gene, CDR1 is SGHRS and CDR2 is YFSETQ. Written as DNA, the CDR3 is TGCGCCAGCAGCCCAGGGAGTAGCGGGAGAGTCAATGAGCAGTTCTTC. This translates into CASSPGSSGRVNEQFF. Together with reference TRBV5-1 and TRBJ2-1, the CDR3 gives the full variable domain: KAGVTQTPRYLIKTRGQQVTLSCSPISGHRSVSWYQQTPGQGLQFLFEYFSETQRNKGNFPGRFSGRQFSNSRSEMNVSTLELGDSALYLCASSPGSSGRVNEQFFGPGTRLTVL.

Here the CDR3 reads CASSHRLGGGEQYF. CDR3 bases: TGTGCCAGCAGCCATAGACTAGGAGGGGGCGAGCAGTACTTC. V usage is TRBV7-3 and J usage is TRBJ2-7, with D possibly called TRBD1 or TRBD2 (6 bases each). This CDR3 is 14 amino acids long. Germline V gene lookup returns CDR1 SGHTA and CDR2 FQGTGA. V was shortened by 5 bases and J by 6 bases, with 17 bases between the two germline ends.

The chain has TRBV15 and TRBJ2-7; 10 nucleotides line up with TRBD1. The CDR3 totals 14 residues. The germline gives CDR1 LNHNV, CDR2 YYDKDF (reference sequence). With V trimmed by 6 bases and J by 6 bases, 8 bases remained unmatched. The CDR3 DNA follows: TGTGCCACCAGTCGGGGGACAGGGGAGTTCGAGCAGTACTTC. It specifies CATSRGTGEFEQYF. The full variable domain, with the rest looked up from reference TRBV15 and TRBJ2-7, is DAMVIQNPRYQVTQFGKPVTLSCSQTLNHNVMYWYQQKSSQAPKLLFHYYDKDFNNEADTPDNFQSRRPNTSFCFLDIRSPGLGDTAMYLCATSRGTGEFEQYFGPGTRLTVT.

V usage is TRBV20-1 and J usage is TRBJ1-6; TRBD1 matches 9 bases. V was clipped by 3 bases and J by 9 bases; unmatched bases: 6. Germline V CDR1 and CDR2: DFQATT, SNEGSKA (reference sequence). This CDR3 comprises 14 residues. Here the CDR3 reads CSASSWGQGSPLHF. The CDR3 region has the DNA TGCAGTGCTAGTTCCTGGGGACAGGGTTCACCCCTCCACTTT.

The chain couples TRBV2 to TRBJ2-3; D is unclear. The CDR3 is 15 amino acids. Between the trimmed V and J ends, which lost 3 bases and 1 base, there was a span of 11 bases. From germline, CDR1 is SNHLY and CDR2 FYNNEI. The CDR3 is CASSDLTPGTDTQYF. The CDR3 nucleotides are TGTGCCAGCAGTGATTTGACACCTGGCACAGATACGCAGTATTTT.

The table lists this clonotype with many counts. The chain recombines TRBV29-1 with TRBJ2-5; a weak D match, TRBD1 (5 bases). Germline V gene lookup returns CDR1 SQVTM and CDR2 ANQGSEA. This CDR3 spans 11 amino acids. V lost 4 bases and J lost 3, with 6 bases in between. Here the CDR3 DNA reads TGCAGCGTTGGGACAAAAGAGACCCAGTACTTC. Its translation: CSVGTKETQYF.